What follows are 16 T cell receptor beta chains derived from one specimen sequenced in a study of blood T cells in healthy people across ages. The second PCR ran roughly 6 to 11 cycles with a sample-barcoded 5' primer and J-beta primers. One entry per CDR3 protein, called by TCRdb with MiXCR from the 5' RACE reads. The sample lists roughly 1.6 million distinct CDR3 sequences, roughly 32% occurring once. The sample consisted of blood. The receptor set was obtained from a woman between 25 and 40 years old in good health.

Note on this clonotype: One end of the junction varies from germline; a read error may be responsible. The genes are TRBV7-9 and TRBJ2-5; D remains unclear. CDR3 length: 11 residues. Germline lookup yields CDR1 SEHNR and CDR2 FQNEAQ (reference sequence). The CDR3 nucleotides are TGTTCCAGCAGCTTAGGCCCCTCCCAGTACTTC. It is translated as CSSSLGPSQYF.

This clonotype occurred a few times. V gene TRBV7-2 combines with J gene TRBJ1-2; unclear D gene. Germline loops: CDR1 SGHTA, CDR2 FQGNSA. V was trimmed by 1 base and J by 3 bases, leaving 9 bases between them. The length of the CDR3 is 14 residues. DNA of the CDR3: TGTGCCAGCAGCTTAGATGGCATTTACTATGGCTACACCTTC. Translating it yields CASSLDGIYYGYTF.

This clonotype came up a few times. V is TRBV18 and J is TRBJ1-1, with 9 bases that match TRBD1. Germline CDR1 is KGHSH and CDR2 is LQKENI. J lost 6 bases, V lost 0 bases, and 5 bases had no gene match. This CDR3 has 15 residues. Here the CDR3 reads CASSPPGQGMSEAFF. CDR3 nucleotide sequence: TGTGCCAGCTCACCACCGGGACAGGGAATGTCTGAAGCTTTCTTT. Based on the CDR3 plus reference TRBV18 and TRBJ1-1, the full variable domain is NAGVMQNPRHLVRRRGQEARLRCSPMKGHSHVYWYRQLPEEGLKFMVYLQKENIIDESGMPKERFSAEFPKEGPSILRIQQVVRGDSAAYFCASSPPGQGMSEAFFGQGTRLTVV.

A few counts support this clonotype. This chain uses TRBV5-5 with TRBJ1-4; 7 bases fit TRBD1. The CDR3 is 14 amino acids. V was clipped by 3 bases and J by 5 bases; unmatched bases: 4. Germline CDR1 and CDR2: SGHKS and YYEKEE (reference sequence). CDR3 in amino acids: CASSWTGENEKLFF. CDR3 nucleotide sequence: TGTGCCAGCAGCTGGACAGGCGAAAATGAAAAACTGTTTTTT.

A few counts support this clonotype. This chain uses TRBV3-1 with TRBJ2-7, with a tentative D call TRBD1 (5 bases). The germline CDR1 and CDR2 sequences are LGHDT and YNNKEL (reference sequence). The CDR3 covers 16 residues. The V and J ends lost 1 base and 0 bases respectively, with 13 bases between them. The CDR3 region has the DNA TGTGCCAGCAGCCAAGGTAGGGGCGGTAGCTCCTACGAGCAGTACTTC. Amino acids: CASSQGRGGSSYEQYF.

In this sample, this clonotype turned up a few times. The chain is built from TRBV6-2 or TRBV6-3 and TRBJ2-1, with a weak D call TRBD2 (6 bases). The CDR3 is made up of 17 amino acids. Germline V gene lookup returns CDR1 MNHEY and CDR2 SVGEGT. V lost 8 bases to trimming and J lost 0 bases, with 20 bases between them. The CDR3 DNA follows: TGTGCCAGCTCTCTATTTGCGGGAACCTTCTCCTACAATGAGCAGTTCTTC. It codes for CASSLFAGTFSYNEQFF.

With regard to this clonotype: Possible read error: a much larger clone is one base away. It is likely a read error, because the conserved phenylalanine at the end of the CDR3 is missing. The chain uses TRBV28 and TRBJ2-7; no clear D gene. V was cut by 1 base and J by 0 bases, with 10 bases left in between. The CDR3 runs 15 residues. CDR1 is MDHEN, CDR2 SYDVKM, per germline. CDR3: CASSLYGRSSYEQYL. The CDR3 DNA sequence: TGTGCCAGCAGTTTATACGGGCGAAGCTCCTACGAGCAGTACTTA.

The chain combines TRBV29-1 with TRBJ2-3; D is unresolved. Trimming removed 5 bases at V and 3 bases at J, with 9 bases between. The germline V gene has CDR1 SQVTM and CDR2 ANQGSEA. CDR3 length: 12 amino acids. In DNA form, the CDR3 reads TGCAGCGTTAGGCTAGGAACAGATACGCAGTATTTT. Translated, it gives CSVRLGTDTQYF.

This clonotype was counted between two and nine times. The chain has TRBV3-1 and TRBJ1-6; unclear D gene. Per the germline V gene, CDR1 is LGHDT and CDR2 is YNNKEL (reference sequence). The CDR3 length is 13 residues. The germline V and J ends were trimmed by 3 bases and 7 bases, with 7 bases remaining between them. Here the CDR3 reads CASSQVRNSPLHF. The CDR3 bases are TGTGCCAGCAGCCAGGTTCGGAATTCACCCCTCCACTTT.

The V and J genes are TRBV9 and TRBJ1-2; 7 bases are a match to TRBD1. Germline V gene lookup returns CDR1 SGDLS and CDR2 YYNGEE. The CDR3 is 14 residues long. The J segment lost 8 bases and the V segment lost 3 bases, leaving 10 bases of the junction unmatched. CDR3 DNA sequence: TGTGCCAGCAGCGCTGAAACAGGGGCGCGGGGCTACACCTTC. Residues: CASSAETGARGYTF.

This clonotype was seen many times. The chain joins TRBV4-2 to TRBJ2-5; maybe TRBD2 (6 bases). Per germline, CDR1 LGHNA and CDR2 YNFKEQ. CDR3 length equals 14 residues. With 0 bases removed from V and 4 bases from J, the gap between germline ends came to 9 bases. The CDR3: CASSQEYGRETQYF. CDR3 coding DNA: TGTGCCAGCAGCCAAGAATACGGGAGAGAGACCCAGTACTTC.

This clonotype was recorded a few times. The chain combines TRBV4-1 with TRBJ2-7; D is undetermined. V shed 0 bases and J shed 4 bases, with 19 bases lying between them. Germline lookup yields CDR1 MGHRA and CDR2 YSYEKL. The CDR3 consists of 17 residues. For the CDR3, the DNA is TGCGCCAGCAGCCAAGATCCGCCAACCCTTAACCCTTACGAGCAGTACTTC. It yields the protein CASSQDPPTLNPYEQYF.

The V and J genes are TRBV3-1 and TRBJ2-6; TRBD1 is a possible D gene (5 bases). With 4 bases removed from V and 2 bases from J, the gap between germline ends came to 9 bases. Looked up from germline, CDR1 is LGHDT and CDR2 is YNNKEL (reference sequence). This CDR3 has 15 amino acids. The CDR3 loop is CASSLRQPGANVLTF. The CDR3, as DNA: TGTGCCAGCAGCCTTCGACAGCCTGGGGCCAACGTCCTGACTTTC.

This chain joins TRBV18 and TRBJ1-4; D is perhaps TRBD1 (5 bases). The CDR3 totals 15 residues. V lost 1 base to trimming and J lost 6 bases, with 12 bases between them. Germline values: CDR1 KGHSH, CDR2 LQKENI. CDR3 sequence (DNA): TGTGCCAGCTCACCACGACAGTTTCTCGATGAAAAACTGTTTTTT. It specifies CASSPRQFLDEKLFF. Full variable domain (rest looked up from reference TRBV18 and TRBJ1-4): NAGVMQNPRHLVRRRGQEARLRCSPMKGHSHVYWYRQLPEEGLKFMVYLQKENIIDESGMPKERFSAEFPKEGPSILRIQQVVRGDSAAYFCASSPRQFLDEKLFFGSGTQLSVL.

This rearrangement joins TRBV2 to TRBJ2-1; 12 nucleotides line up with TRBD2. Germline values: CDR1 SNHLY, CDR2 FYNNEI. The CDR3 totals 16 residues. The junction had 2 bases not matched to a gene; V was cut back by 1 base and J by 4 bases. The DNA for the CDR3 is TGTGCCAGCAGTGAAGTAGGACTAGCGGGATACAATGAGCAGTTCTTC. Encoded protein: CASSEVGLAGYNEQFF.

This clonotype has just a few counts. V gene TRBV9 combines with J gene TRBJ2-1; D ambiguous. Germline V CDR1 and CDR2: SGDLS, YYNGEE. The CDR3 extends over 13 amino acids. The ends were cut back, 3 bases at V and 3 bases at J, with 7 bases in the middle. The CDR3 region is CASSAPIYNEQFF. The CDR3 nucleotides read TGTGCCAGCAGCGCTCCCATCTACAATGAGCAGTTCTTC.